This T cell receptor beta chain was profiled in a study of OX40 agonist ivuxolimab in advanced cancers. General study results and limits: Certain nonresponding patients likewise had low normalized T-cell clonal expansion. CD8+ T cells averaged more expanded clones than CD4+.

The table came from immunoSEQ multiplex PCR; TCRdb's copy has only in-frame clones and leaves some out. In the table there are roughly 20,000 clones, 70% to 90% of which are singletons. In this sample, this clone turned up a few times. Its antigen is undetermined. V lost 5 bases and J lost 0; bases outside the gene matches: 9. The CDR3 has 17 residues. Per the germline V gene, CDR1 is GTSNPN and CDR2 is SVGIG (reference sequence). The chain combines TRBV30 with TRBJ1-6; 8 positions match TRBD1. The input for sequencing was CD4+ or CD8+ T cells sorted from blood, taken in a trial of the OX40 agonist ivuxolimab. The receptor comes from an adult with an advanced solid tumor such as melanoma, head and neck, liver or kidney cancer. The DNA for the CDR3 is TGTGCCTGGGGCATCAACAGGGGGACCTCCTATAATTCACCCCTCCACTTT. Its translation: CAWGINRGTSYNSPLHF.